The 23 T cell receptor beta chains in this list originate from one sample, sequenced in a study of blood T cell repertoires in COVID-19. The data were produced by immunoSEQ multiplex PCR, yet TCRdb's version contains in-frame clones alone and is incomplete. Seen here are about 140,000 clones, over 75% observed once, and the top ten hold about 10%. What was sequenced was peripheral blood. These receptors came from a man aged 60-69 years with active or convalescent COVID-19.

The chain links TRBV7-9 to TRBJ2-3; the match to TRBD2 covers 14 bases. With V trimmed by 6 bases and J by 7 bases, 6 bases remained unmatched. The CDR3 covers 15 residues. Germline CDR1 and CDR2: SEHNR and FQNEAQ (reference sequence). The CDR3 here is CASRSGTSGSNTQYF. The CDR3 nucleotides read TGTGCCAGCAGATCCGGGACTAGCGGGAGCAATACGCAGTATTTT.

This chain links TRBV6-5 with TRBJ1-4; no clear D. The germline gives CDR1 MNHEY, CDR2 SVGAGI. The CDR3 is 13 amino acids. V was shortened by 5 bases and J by 5 bases, with 9 bases between the two germline ends. The CDR3 nucleotides read TGTGCCAGCAGTCGAGTCAAAAATGAAAAACTGTTTTTT. It specifies CASSRVKNEKLFF.

J is TRBJ2-2 and V is TRBV24-1, with a possible D match to TRBD2 (6 bases). The V end lost 1 base, the J end lost 5 bases, and 7 bases lay between the germline ends. This CDR3 contains 14 residues. From germline, CDR1 is KGHDR and CDR2 SFDVKD. The DNA for the CDR3 is TGTGCCACCAGTGATTTTGGGAGGACCGGGGAGCTGTTTTTT. Protein sequence: CATSDFGRTGELFF.

CDR3 DNA sequence: TGTGCCAGCAGCCGGACAGGGAATCAGCCCCAGCATTTT. Its translation: CASSRTGNQPQHF. This chain links TRBV14 with TRBJ1-5; TRBD1 matches 8 bases. The length of the CDR3 is 13 residues. CDR1 is SGHDN and CDR2 is FVKESK in the germline V gene. J lost 4 bases, V lost 4 bases, and 0 bases had no gene match.

The chain employs TRBV5-1 and TRBJ2-3; D perhaps matches TRBD1 (7 bases). This CDR3 comprises 16 residues. Germline CDR1 SGHRS, CDR2 YFSETQ. The V gene lost 4 bases and the J gene lost 1 base, with 16 bases spanning the gap. CDR3 sequence: CASSGGTVGGTDTQYF. The DNA for the CDR3 is TGCGCCAGCAGCGGAGGGACAGTCGGAGGCACAGATACGCAGTATTTT.

V gene TRBV19 combines with J gene TRBJ1-5, with D possibly matching TRBD1 (5 bases). This CDR3 is 16 amino acids long. CDR1 LNHDA and CDR2 SQIVND come from the germline V gene (reference sequence). V was shortened by 2 bases and J by 3 bases, with 14 bases between the two germline ends. The CDR3 DNA sequence: TGTGCCAGTAGTATATCCGCAGGGTCGGACAATCAGCCCCAGCATTTT. This sequence encodes CASSISAGSDNQPQHF. The whole variable domain, filled in from reference TRBV19 and TRBJ1-5, reads DGGITQSPKYLFRKEGQNVTLSCEQNLNHDAMYWYRQDPGQGLRLIYYSQIVNDFQKGDIAEGYSVSREKKESFPLTVTSAQKNPTAFYLCASSISAGSDNQPQHFGDGTRLSIL.

The V call is TRBV11-3, the J call TRBJ2-1; no reliable D call. The CDR3 is 13 residues long. CDR1 and CDR2 from the germline V gene are SGHNT and YENEEA. V dropped 3 bases and J dropped 10 bases, with 13 bases sitting between them. For the CDR3, the DNA is TGTGCCAGCAGCTTGGAAGGCGGTTCCGAGCAGTTCTTC. Amino acid sequence: CASSLEGGSEQFF.

This clone was observed a single time. The chain combines TRBV7-8 with TRBJ2-5; the match to TRBD2 covers 13 bases. This CDR3 region has 16 residues. Germline CDR1 SGHVS, CDR2 FQNEAQ. V shed 2 bases and J 4 bases; nucleotides not matched to a gene: 4. Written as DNA, the CDR3 is TGTGCCAGCAGCTTAAGACTAGCGGGAGGAACAGAGACCCAGTACTTC. Encoded protein: CASSLRLAGGTETQYF.

The V call is TRBV19, the J call TRBJ1-6; D is ambiguous. Trimming left V 0 bases short and J 7 bases short, with 4 bases between. The CDR3 is 13 amino acids. Per germline, CDR1 LNHDA and CDR2 SQIVND (reference sequence). The CDR3 loop reads CASSIDRNSPLHF. In nucleotides, the CDR3 is TGTGCCAGTAGTATAGACAGGAATTCACCCCTCCACTTT.

This chain links TRBV10-3 with TRBJ1-1, with 8 bases matching TRBD1. The ends lost 6 bases at V and 4 bases at J; junction bases unmatched: 7. Germline V CDR1 and CDR2: ENHRY, SYGVKD. The CDR3 sequence is 14 residues long. The CDR3, as DNA: TGTGCCATCAGATCGACAGGGGCGAGCACTGAAGCTTTCTTT. Translating gives CAIRSTGASTEAFF.

J is TRBJ1-1 and V is TRBV7-3; a possible D gene is TRBD1 (6 bases). V was cut by 1 base and J by 1 base, with 13 bases left in between. The CDR3 has 16 residues. Germline CDR1 reads SGHTA; CDR2 reads FQGTGA. In DNA form, the CDR3 reads TGTGCCAGCAGCTTAATGACCGGGACAAAGAACACTGAAGCTTTCTTT. Translation gives CASSLMTGTKNTEAFF.

The V call is TRBV9, the J call TRBJ2-7; 8 positions match TRBD1. Unmatched junction bases numbered 3, after V lost 0 bases and J lost 1 base. From germline, CDR1 is SGDLS and CDR2 YYNGEE. This CDR3 region has 15 residues. This chain's CDR3 is CASSVGGTGSYEQYF. In nucleotides, the CDR3 is TGTGCCAGCAGCGTAGGAGGGACAGGTTCCTACGAGCAGTACTTC.

This clone was counted once. The J gene is TRBJ2-7, the V gene TRBV12-3 or TRBV12-4, with 9 bases fitting TRBD1. The V segment lost 5 bases and the J segment 5 bases; nucleotides outside the gene matches: 4. The CDR3 extends over 13 amino acids. The CDR3 spells CASSGDRAHEQYF. DNA of the CDR3: TGTGCCAGCAGTGGGGACAGGGCCCACGAGCAGTACTTC.

The rearrangement joins TRBV6-5 to TRBJ2-7; 8 bases are a match to TRBD2. V was clipped by 6 bases and J by 2 bases; unmatched bases: 6. The germline V gene has CDR1 MNHEY and CDR2 SVGAGI. This CDR3 contains 14 residues. The CDR3 DNA is TGTGCCAGCAGGGAGAGCGGGAGCGCCTACGAGCAGTACTTC. This translates into CASRESGSAYEQYF.

The rearrangement joins TRBV7-2 to TRBJ2-3, with 8 positions matching TRBD2. V dropped 3 bases and J dropped 3; count of bases not matched to a gene: 2. There are 14 residues in the CDR3. CDR1 and CDR2 (germline): SGHTA, FQGNSA. The CDR3 sequence is CASSFSGRTDTQYF. The CDR3 DNA follows: TGTGCCAGCAGCTTCAGCGGGAGAACAGATACGCAGTATTTT.

V is TRBV7-3 and J is TRBJ2-6; possible D gene TRBD2, 6 bases. Per germline, CDR1 SGHTA and CDR2 FQGTGA. Trimming stripped 4 bases from V and 0 bases from J, with 7 bases between. This CDR3 spans 15 amino acids. CDR3 nucleotide sequence: TGTGCCAGCAGCTACGGGGGCTCTGGGGCCAACGTCCTGACTTTC. It codes for CASSYGGSGANVLTF.

This CDR3 is CASTRDSHGYTF. CDR3 DNA sequence: TGTGCCAGTACCCGGGACAGCCATGGCTACACCTTC. This sequence joins TRBV5-6 and TRBJ1-2; 7 bases are shared with TRBD1. V was pared by 8 bases and J by 6 bases, with 7 bases of the junction left unmatched. Germline V gives CDR1 SGHDT, CDR2 YYEEEE. CDR3 length: 12 residues.

This chain links TRBV28 with TRBJ2-5; the D gene is possibly TRBD1 (5 bases). The CDR3 is 15 amino acids. The germline gives CDR1 MDHEN, CDR2 SYDVKM. Trimming removed 2 bases at V and 1 base at J, with 11 bases between. CDR3 DNA: TGTGCCAGCAGTTTACCAAGGGGATCCCAAGAGACCCAGTACTTC. This translates into CASSLPRGSQETQYF.

The chain joins TRBV2 to TRBJ2-1; the D gene is possibly TRBD2 (5 bases). This CDR3 contains 15 residues. The germline V and J ends were trimmed by 6 bases and 1 base, with 13 bases remaining between them. CDR1 is SNHLY, CDR2 FYNNEI, per germline. In DNA form, the CDR3 reads TGTGCCAGCAGAGATACTAGAGGATCCTACAATGAGCAGTTCTTC. This sequence encodes CASRDTRGSYNEQFF.

Concerning this clone: The same CDR3 is also encoded by other DNA sequences in this sample. J is TRBJ1-1 and V is TRBV14, with a tentative D call TRBD1 (5 bases). V lost 4 bases and J 7 bases, leaving 19 bases between the germline ends. From germline, CDR1 is SGHDN and CDR2 FVKESK. CDR3 length: 15 amino acids. The CDR3 protein is CASSPLGAGVGEAFF. CDR3 DNA: TGTGCCAGCAGCCCCCTAGGGGCGGGGGTGGGTGAAGCTTTCTTT.

The gene calls are TRBV12-3 or TRBV12-4 and TRBJ1-6, with D perhaps TRBD1 (5 bases). Trimming took off 6 bases at V and 14 bases at J, with 11 bases between the two ends. The CDR3 contains 11 residues. The CDR3 loop reads CASRSGRALHF. The CDR3 DNA reads as TGTGCCAGCAGGTCGGGCAGGGCCCTCCACTTT.

V is TRBV4-2 and J is TRBJ2-7, with unresolved D. Germline CDR1 reads LGHNA; CDR2 reads YNFKEQ. The CDR3 spans 15 residues. With 0 bases removed from V and 3 bases from J, the gap between germline ends came to 12 bases. CDR3 in amino acids: CASSQDRGQYYEQYF. CDR3 DNA sequence: TGTGCCAGCAGCCAAGATCGTGGCCAGTACTACGAGCAGTACTTC.

In its sample, this clone was seen a few times. The V gene is TRBV11-1, the J gene TRBJ1-1, with no clear D. The germline CDR1 and CDR2 sequences are SGHAT and FQDESV (reference sequence). The CDR3 sequence is 13 residues long. The V end was cut by 1 base, the J end by 1 base, with 4 bases between. The CDR3 DNA follows: TGTGCCAGCAGCTTAGACAGGAACACTGAAGCTTTCTTT. Translated: CASSLDRNTEAFF.